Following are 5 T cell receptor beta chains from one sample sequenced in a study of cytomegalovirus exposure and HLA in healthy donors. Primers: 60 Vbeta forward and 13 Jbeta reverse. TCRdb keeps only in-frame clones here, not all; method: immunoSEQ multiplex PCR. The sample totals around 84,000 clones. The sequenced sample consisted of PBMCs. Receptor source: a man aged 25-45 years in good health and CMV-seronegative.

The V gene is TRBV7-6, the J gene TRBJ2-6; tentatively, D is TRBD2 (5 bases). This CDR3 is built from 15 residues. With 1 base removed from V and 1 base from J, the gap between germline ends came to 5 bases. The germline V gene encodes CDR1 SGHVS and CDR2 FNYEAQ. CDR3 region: CASSLGGSGANVLTF. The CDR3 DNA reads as TGTGCCAGCAGCTTAGGAGGGTCTGGGGCCAACGTCCTGACTTTC.

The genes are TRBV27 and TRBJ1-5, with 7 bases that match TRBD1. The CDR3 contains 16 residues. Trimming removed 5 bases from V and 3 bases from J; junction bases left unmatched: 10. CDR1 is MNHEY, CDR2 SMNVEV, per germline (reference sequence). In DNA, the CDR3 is TGTGCCAGCAGTCCGGAATGGACAGGTTACAATCAGCCCCAGCATTTT. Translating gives CASSPEWTGYNQPQHF.

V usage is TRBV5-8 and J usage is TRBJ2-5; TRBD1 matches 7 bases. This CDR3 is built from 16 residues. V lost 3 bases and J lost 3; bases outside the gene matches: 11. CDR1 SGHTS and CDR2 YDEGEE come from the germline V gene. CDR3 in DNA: TGTGCCAGCAGCTGGCCCGAGACAGGGAGAGAAGAGACCCAGTACTTC. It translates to CASSWPETGREETQYF.

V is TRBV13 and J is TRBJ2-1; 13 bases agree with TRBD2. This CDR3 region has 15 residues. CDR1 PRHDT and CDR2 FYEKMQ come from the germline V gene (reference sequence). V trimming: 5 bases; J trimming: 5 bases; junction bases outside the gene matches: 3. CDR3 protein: CASSLTSGRDNEQFF. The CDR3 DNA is TGTGCCAGCAGCCTTACTAGCGGGAGGGACAATGAGCAGTTCTTC.

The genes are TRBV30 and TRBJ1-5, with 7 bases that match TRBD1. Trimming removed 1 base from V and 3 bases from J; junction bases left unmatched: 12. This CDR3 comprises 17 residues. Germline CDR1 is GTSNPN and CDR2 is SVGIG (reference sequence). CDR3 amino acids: CAWSAGAGQNLNQPQHF. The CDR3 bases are TGTGCCTGGAGTGCAGGGGCGGGACAGAACCTCAATCAGCCCCAGCATTTT.